These T cell receptor beta chains were read from a single sample in a study of regulatory T cells in long-lasting Graves disease. TCRdb called the multiplex PCR reads again in MiXCR, with one record for every CDR3 protein. The data show 300,000 to 400,000 distinct CDR3 sequences, with over 15% seen just once and 25% to 30% held by the top ten. These same data were also listed under a study on T cells in Graves' hyperthyroidism and ophthalmopathy.

The input for sequencing was peripheral blood mononuclear cells (PBMCs), taken at new diagnosis, from a patient treated with antithyroid drugs. The source is a man aged 40-49 years with Graves disease. The CDR3 runs from the conserved cysteine through the conserved F or W. Each record gives: clone size, D gene, V gene, J gene, CDR3 protein, CDR3 DNA. The D gene is left open where the match is weak. Expanded clones are given a class, and other clones once, few, many or no size at all.

>.|.|TRBV18|TRBJ2-1
CASSPGLQASNEQFF
TGTGCCAGCTCTCCCGGGCTTCAGGCATCCAATGAGCAGTTCTTC
>many|.|TRBV2|TRBJ1-2
CASSIQPDLVYGYTF
TGTGCCAGCAGCATACAGCCGGACCTTGTCTATGGCTACACCTTC
>.|.|TRBV12-3/TRBV12-4|TRBJ1-5
CASSLEVRRGNQPQHF
TGTGCCAGCAGTTTAGAGGTTCGTAGGGGTAATCAGCCCCAGCATTTT
>.|TRBD1|TRBV5-1|TRBJ1-1
CASSPSEYRGPNNWNTEAFF
TGCGCCAGCAGTCCCAGTGAGTACAGGGGGCCTAACAACTGGAACACTGAAGCTTTCTTT
>few|.|TRBV25-1|TRBJ2-5
CASSDRLLVTQYF
TGTGCCAGCAGTGACAGGCTTTTGGTGACCCAGTACTTC
>.|.|TRBV2|TRBJ2-7
CASGGAGLYEQYF
TGTGCCAGCGGCGGTGCAGGGCTCTACGAGCAGTACTTC
>many|TRBD1|TRBV20-1|TRBJ2-5
CSASPGTGMIGETQYF
TGCAGTGCTAGCCCCGGGACAGGGATGATTGGAGAGACCCAGTACTTC
>.|.|TRBV27|TRBJ2-3
CASSATHPGDTQYF
TGTGCCAGCAGCGCGACCCACCCGGGAGATACGCAGTATTTT
>many|TRBD1|TRBV10-1|TRBJ2-2
CASSTHRQGDTGELFF
TGCGCCAGCAGTACGCACAGACAGGGGGACACCGGGGAGCTGTTTTTT
>few|TRBD2|TRBV28|TRBJ2-3
CAVTSGLARDTQYF
TGTGCCGTCACATCGGGACTAGCGAGGGATACGCAGTATTTT
>.|TRBD2|TRBV5-1|TRBJ2-1
CASSLAPPGAGGRNEQFF
TGCGCCAGCAGCTTGGCCCCTCCGGGAGCGGGAGGACGAAATGAGCAGTTCTTC
>many|.|TRBV10-3|TRBJ2-1
CAISVDGIYNEQFF
TGTGCCATCAGTGTGGACGGGATATACAATGAGCAGTTCTTC
>many|TRBD1|TRBV12-3/TRBV12-4|TRBJ1-2
CASSLGTGFRYGYTF
TGTGCCAGCAGTTTAGGGACAGGGTTTAGGTATGGCTACACCTTC
>.|TRBD2|TRBV7-9|TRBJ2-2
CASSETSGGEAGELFF
TGTGCCAGCAGCGAGACTAGCGGGGGAGAGGCCGGGGAGCTGTTTTTT
>many|.|TRBV27|TRBJ2-7
CASSWGGYYEQYF
TGTGCCAGCAGTTGGGGTGGTTATTACGAGCAGTACTTC
>many|TRBD1|TRBV4-1|TRBJ2-7
CASSQLVGTGGYEQYF
TGCGCCAGCAGCCAATTAGTCGGGACAGGGGGTTACGAGCAGTACTTC
>many|.|TRBV28|TRBJ2-2
CASRAEYSGELFF
TGTGCCAGCAGGGCAGAGTATTCCGGGGAGCTGTTTTTT
>.|TRBD2|TRBV20-1|TRBJ2-5
CSAKSGGPQETQYF
TGCAGTGCGAAGAGCGGGGGGCCGCAAGAGACCCAGTACTTC
>few|.|TRBV4-1|TRBJ2-1
CASSQGGQRRVPEQFF
TGCGCCAGCAGCCAAGGGGGTCAGCGCCGGGTTCCGGAGCAGTTCTTC
>many|.|TRBV5-1|TRBJ1-5
CASSLDSSNQPQHF
TGCGCCAGCAGCTTGGATAGTAGCAATCAGCCCCAGCATTTT
>few|.|TRBV5-5|TRBJ1-5
CASSFEQGFNQPQHF
TGTGCCAGCAGCTTCGAACAGGGATTCAATCAGCCCCAGCATTTT
>many|.|TRBV18|TRBJ2-6
CASLFSGANVLTF
TGTGCCAGCTTATTCTCTGGGGCCAACGTCCTGACTTTC